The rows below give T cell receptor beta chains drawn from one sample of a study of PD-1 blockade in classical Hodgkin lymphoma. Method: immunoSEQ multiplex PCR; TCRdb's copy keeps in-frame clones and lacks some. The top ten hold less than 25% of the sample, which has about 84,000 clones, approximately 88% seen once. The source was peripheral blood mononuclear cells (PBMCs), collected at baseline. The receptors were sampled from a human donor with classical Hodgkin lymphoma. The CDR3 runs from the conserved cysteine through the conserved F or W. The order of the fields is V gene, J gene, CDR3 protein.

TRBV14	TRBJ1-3	CASSQDGGYHSGNTIYF
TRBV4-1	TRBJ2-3	CASSQDWWPQYF
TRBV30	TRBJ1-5	CAWSESRGPQHF
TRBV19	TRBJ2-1	CASSSGTGRFPHEQFF
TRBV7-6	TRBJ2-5	CASSSAREETQYF
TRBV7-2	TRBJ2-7	CASSPQGLAGGYEQYF
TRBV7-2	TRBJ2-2	CASSLGVGRRGTGELFF
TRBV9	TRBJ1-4	CASSASQGANEKLFF
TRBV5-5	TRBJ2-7	CASSLALGQGNHEQYF
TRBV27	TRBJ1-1	CASSFRAMNTEAFF
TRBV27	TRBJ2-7	CASRHQRLAGYDEQYF
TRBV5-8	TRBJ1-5	CASSRDNQPQHF
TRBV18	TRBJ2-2	CASSPIIDSKNTGELFF
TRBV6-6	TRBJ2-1	CASSYLRLLFEGEQFF
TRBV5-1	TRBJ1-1	CASSLTTGGIEAFF
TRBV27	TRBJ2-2	CASSFRGADTGELFF
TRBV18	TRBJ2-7	CASSGSGQTINSYEQYF
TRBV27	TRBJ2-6	CASSLISSGANVLTF
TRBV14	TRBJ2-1	CASSQEARGRDTYNEQFF
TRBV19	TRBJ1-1	CASKTGARTEAFF
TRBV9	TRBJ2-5	CASSVGGPGEGTQYF
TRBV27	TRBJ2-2	CASRPYRDTGELFF
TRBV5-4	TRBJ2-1	CASSLSTGTYNEQFF
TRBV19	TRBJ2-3	CASSIGQGAADTQYF
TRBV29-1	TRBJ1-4	CNVERLEEKLFF
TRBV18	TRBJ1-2	CASSLRDSYGYTF
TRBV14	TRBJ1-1	CASAPGGAEAFF
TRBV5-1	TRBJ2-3	CASSLIAASTDTQYF
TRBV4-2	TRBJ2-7	CASSYGTSGSSSYEQYF
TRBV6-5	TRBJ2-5	CASSYDPGGETQYF
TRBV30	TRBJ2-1	CAWSIDRLVGHLEQFF
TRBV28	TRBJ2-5	CASSPRMGETQYF
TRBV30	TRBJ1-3	CAWSLAVGNTIYF
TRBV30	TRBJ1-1	CAWSQMNTEAFF
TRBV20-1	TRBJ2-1	CSASSNEQFF
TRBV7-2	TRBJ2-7	CASSLAGHPSSYEQYF
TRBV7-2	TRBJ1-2	CASSLGNTGDGYTF
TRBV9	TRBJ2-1	CASSVTSGVDEQFF
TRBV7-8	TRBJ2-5	CASSSPSAETQYF
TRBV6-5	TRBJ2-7	CASSYSTIGTGYEQYF
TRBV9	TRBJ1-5	CASGPGSGNQPQHF
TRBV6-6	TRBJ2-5	CASSYSSEGETQYF
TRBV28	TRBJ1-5	CASSSSGLSNQPQHF
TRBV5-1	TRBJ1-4	CASSEGDRGLEKLFF
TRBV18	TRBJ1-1	CASSPLGAWSTEAFF
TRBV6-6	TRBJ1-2	CASRLRVGVPGGYTF
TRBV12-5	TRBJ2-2	CASGSGPGELFF
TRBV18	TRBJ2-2	CASSSDRSGELFF
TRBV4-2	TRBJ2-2	CASSPTGGETGELFF
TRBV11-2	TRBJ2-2	CASSLEAAMNTGELFF